One T cell receptor (beta chain) is described in this entry. What this receptor recognizes is not known. Per-base quality was not reported, and no clone a single base away is much larger than it. CDR1 and CDR2 were assigned from the germline V gene as LGHNT and FRNRAP. Here V drops 0 bases and J drops 7 bases, and the junction holds 3 bases not matched to any gene. CDR3 length: 16 amino acids, cysteine to phenylalanine. The DNA shown is the 48-base CDR3, in frame from base 1. The CDR3 regions of human TCRbeta chains were analyzed by immunosequencing. The authors' pipeline ran thus. TCRs in the repertoires were compared against a reference library of SARS-CoV-2-specific TCRs that had been generated with the MIRA antigen-specificity platform. Breadth was defined as the fraction of unique TCRs that were SARS-CoV-2-associated, and depth was defined as the fraction of total T cells that were SARS-CoV-2-associated. Using the MIRA data, each spike-specific TCR was assigned both to the spike region to which the TCR was reactive and to a CD4 or CD8 class. Log10-transformed breadth and depth values were compared by one-way ANOVA with Sidak's multiple comparisons tests. Here the immuneACCESS table is served through TCRdb, limited to in-frame sequences with V and J called. Missing clones are a known gap in these copies; in checked studies unresolved V genes cover under half, and the rest lacks a known reason. The V and J calls and the clone size are those of that table, but D and trimming were determined from the DNA. For this sample the table gives roughly 97,000 clones, of which more than 75% were detected only once. Together, the top ten hold less than 4% of the sample.

Per the publication, the time point label means: about 28 days (+/-7) after the second vaccine dose. Explained via the paper, the treatment or condition label denotes: meningococcal conjugate vaccine given as trial control. Vaccinee samples were obtained from the UK trials COV001 and COV002, which included a single-blind randomized controlled phase 2/3 trial of AZD1222 (ChAdOx1 nCoV-19) in healthy adults. For TCRbeta chain sequencing, PBMC samples from trial participants were taken at day 0 and at day 28 after the second dose. This record comes from a study of T cell responses to AZD1222 COVID-19 vaccine (dated by TCRdb to about 2021). Notes on the research overall: TCR sequencing was performed for about 250 trial participants, of whom about 200 were given two doses of AZD1222 and around 25 were given two doses of MenACWY control vaccine. Enrollment into the trials was organized by age into subgroups of 18-55, 56-69 and 70-plus years, and those subgroups contained roughly 150, 30 and 60 TCR-sequenced participants, respectively.

Summary of the overall study and its limitations: Most participants were white British and females outnumbered males, and the authors suggested that clonal diversity may have been underestimated. Vaccine-associated CD4 TCRs spanned the whole spike protein, with dominant responses in regions 160-218 and 743-854. Reportedly, almost half of the unique spike-specific TCRs recognized epitopes lying outside the regions that are mutated in the B.1.351 and B.1.1.7 variants. Conclusions about previously exposed vaccinees are limited, since just a handful of AZD1222 recipients were seropositive for SARS-CoV-2 at baseline. After two AZD1222 doses, both the breadth and the depth of spike-specific TCRs were significantly higher than at day 0 and than in MenACWY recipients. The 56-69-year group was small, and its depth increase did not reach significance, likely because of low power. Because no day 14 peak-response samples were available, repertoires were characterized only after the peak T cell response.

The sequence derives from an adult who received the MenACWY meningococcal vaccine as a control. Here the chain combines TRBV12-5 and TRBJ2-3, with 14 bases in between that match TRBD2. The material was peripheral blood, obtained 28 days after the second dose of the MenACWY control vaccine. CDR3 sequence: CASGLVTSGGAYTQYF. The DNA reads as follows: TGTGCTAGTGGTTTGGTGACTAGCGGGGGGGCTTATACGCAGTATTTT.